The present TCR beta chain was sequenced within a study of cytotoxic CD8 clonotypes in ibrutinib-treated CLL. The assay was immunoSEQ multiplex PCR, and TCRdb's table has in-frame clones only and misses some. The repertoire holds about 21,000 clones, with about 68% as singletons. The CDR3 extends over 14 amino acids. Sequencing used PBMCs, obtained before ibrutinib treatment. The rearrangement links TRBV12-2 to TRBJ2-7; TRBD1, the D gene given by the table, was not confirmed from the DNA. TRBV12-2 is a pseudogene. This sequence was found in a human donor with chronic lymphocytic leukemia. The CDR3 sequence: CASRFGRILYEQYF. The DNA for the CDR3 is TGTGCAAGTCGCTTCGGCAGGATACTCTACGAGCAGTACTTC.